Each of the 11 T cell receptor beta chains below was sequenced from the same sample in a study of cytomegalovirus exposure and HLA in healthy donors. This PCR relied on a set of 60 Vbeta primers and 13 Jbeta primers. Sequencing used immunoSEQ multiplex PCR; TCRdb keeps in-frame clones, though not all of them. In the table there are 130,000 or so clones, around 79% of which are singletons. The sequencing sample was made of PBMCs. The receptor source for this set is a woman aged 40 to 49 in good health and CMV-seropositive.

This chain joins TRBV28 and TRBJ1-1; D remains ambiguous. Trimming took 6 bases from V and 0 from J, leaving 8 bases between them. The CDR3 runs 13 residues. Germline V gene data show CDR1 as MDHEN and CDR2 as SYDVKM. CDR3 sequence reads: CASRNTLNTEAFF. The CDR3 region has the DNA TGTGCCAGCAGGAACACATTGAACACTGAAGCTTTCTTT.

In its sample, this clone was seen once. Other DNA sequences within the sample encode an identical CDR3. The chain employs TRBV7-2 and TRBJ1-1; TRBD1 agrees at 9 bases. The CDR3 has 14 residues. V dropped 5 bases and J dropped 1; count of bases not matched to a gene: 2. Germline-derived CDR1 and CDR2 are SGHTA and FQGNSA. CDR3 in DNA: TGTGCCAGCAGCCTGGGACAGGGGAACACTGAAGCTTTCTTT. This codes for CASSLGQGNTEAFF.

This rearrangement joins TRBV10-3 to TRBJ2-7; 11 positions agree with TRBD2. V lost 9 bases, J lost 0 bases, and 10 bases stayed unmatched. CDR3 length: 16 residues. Germline lookup yields CDR1 ENHRY and CDR2 SYGVKD. Here the CDR3 reads CAIGLAGRRSSYEQYF. In DNA, the CDR3 is TGTGCCATTGGACTAGCGGGCCGTAGGAGCTCCTACGAGCAGTACTTC.

The rearrangement joins TRBV7-9 to TRBJ2-3, with 16 nucleotides matching TRBD2. The CDR3 has 17 amino acids. V was clipped by 5 bases and J by 3 bases; unmatched bases: 5. Germline V gives CDR1 SEHNR, CDR2 FQNEAQ (reference sequence). For the CDR3, the DNA is TGTGCCAGCAGCATTGGGACTAGCGGGGGGGCAACAGATACGCAGTATTTT. It translates to CASSIGTSGGATDTQYF.

This clone was seen once. The V and J genes are TRBV2 and TRBJ1-2; a possible D gene is TRBD1 (5 bases). Germline V lookup: CDR1 SNHLY, CDR2 FYNNEI. Trimming took off 10 bases at V and 3 bases at J, with 15 bases between the two ends. The CDR3 consists of 13 residues. CDR3 sequence reads: CATTFREDYGYTF. The CDR3 DNA reads TGTGCCACTACGTTCAGGGAGGACTATGGCTACACCTTC.

This chain connects TRBV27 to TRBJ1-2, with TRBD1 matching 8 bases. The CDR3 contains 15 residues. Germline CDR1 is MNHEY and CDR2 is SMNVEV (reference sequence). V shed 3 bases and J 8 bases; nucleotides not matched to a gene: 11. The CDR3 DNA follows: TGTGCCAGCAGTTTTAGGGGACCTTCAGGGGGCGGCTACACCTTC. It codes for CASSFRGPSGGGYTF.

The chain joins TRBV27 to TRBJ2-4; 8 positions match TRBD1. The V gene's germline CDR1 is MNHEY and CDR2 SMNVEV (reference sequence). The J segment lost 6 bases and the V segment lost 5 bases, leaving 3 bases of the junction unmatched. The CDR3 loop spans 13 amino acids. CDR3 coding DNA: TGTGCCAGCAGTGAAGACAGGGGAAACATTCAGTACTTC. Translation gives CASSEDRGNIQYF.

The chain is built from TRBV6-6 and TRBJ1-1, with D hard to call. Germline CDR1 reads MNHNY; CDR2 reads SVGAGI (reference sequence). Trimming took 0 bases from V and 2 from J, leaving 7 bases between them. The CDR3 runs 14 residues. This CDR3 is CASSYSISNTEAFF. In DNA, the CDR3 is TGTGCCAGCAGTTACTCGATAAGCAACACTGAAGCTTTCTTT.

This chain's CDR3 is CASRPRGTANEKLFF. CDR3 DNA: TGTGCCAGTAGACCACGCGGGACAGCTAATGAAAAACTGTTTTTT. The chain employs TRBV19 and TRBJ1-4; 7 bases fit TRBD1. Germline V lookup: CDR1 LNHDA, CDR2 SQIVND (reference sequence). The V gene end was trimmed by 6 bases and the J gene end by 3 bases; junction bases not matched to a gene: 7. The CDR3 is 15 residues long.

V gene TRBV11-2 combines with J gene TRBJ2-7; D perhaps matches TRBD2 (6 bases). CDR1 is SGHAT, CDR2 FQNNGV, per germline. The CDR3 runs 13 residues. V dropped 5 bases and J dropped 2 bases, with 10 bases sitting between them. The CDR3: CASSLPGAYEQYF. In nucleotides, the CDR3 is TGTGCCAGCAGCCTCCCGGGAGCCTACGAGCAGTACTTC.

This clone was seen a handful of times. V gene TRBV6-1 combines with J gene TRBJ2-1; 13 positions agree with TRBD2. This CDR3 comprises 20 residues. The V segment lost 4 bases and the J segment 0 bases; nucleotides outside the gene matches: 12. CDR1 and CDR2 from the germline V gene are MNHNS and SASEGT. The CDR3 coding sequence is TGTGCCAGCAGTGCCGCCACCGGGACTAGCGGGAAGAGCTCCTACAATGAGCAGTTCTTC. Translated: CASSAATGTSGKSSYNEQFF.